This passage covers 25 T cell receptor beta chains from one sample sequenced in a study of blood T cell repertoires in COVID-19. Method: immunoSEQ multiplex PCR; TCRdb's copy keeps in-frame clones and lacks some. The profile shows over 200,000 clones, 88% of them singletons. Input material: peripheral blood. All receptors derive from a woman aged 55 to 70 with acute or convalescent COVID-19.

The chain uses TRBV28 and TRBJ2-2, with a possible D match to TRBD1 (8 bases). Germline V gene lookup returns CDR1 MDHEN and CDR2 SYDVKM. The ends were cut back, 3 bases at V and 4 bases at J, with 12 bases in the middle. The CDR3 covers 15 residues. For the CDR3, the DNA is TGTGCCAGCAGTTTCACAGGGGGGGGCACCGGGGAGCTGTTTTTT. Residues: CASSFTGGGTGELFF. Full variable domain (remainder filled in from reference TRBV28 and TRBJ2-2): DVKVTQSSRYLVKRTGEKVFLECVQDMDHENMFWYRQDPGLGLRLIYFSYDVKMKEKGDIPEGYSVSREKKERFSLILESASTNQTSMYLCASSFTGGGTGELFFGEGSRLTVL.

This clone was recorded once. The rearrangement joins TRBV6-5 to TRBJ1-1, with 8 bases matching TRBD1. V shed 4 bases, J shed 1 base, and the junction held 5 bases outside the gene matches. From germline, CDR1 is MNHEY and CDR2 SVGAGI. This CDR3 is 15 amino acids long. The CDR3 is CASSSPGTGNTEAFF. CDR3 in DNA: TGTGCCAGCAGTTCCCCCGGGACAGGGAACACTGAAGCTTTCTTT.

This chain connects TRBV4-1 to TRBJ1-5, with a possible D match to TRBD1 (5 bases). CDR3 length: 20 residues. Per germline, CDR1 MGHRA and CDR2 YSYEKL. V was pared by 0 bases and J by 0 bases, with 21 bases between. The CDR3 protein is CASSQEKPGGTGYSNQPQHF. For the CDR3, the DNA is TGCGCCAGCAGCCAAGAGAAGCCTGGGGGGACCGGTTATAGCAATCAGCCCCAGCATTTT.

As concerns this clone: A read error may account for a junction end that differs from germline. This chain joins TRBV29-1 and TRBJ1-2; TRBD1 matches 7 bases. Germline CDR1 and CDR2: SQVTM and ANQGSEA. The CDR3 is made up of 14 amino acids. CDR3 loop: CSVEGGEANYGYTF. Here the CDR3 DNA reads TGCAGCGTGGAAGGGGGCGAAGCTAACTATGGCTACACCTTC. Full variable domain (remainder filled in from reference TRBV29-1 and TRBJ1-2): SAVISQKPSRDICQRGTSLTIQCQVDSQVTMMFWYRQQPGQSLTLIATANQGSEATYESGFVIDKFPISRPNLTFSTLTVSNMSPEDSSIYLCSVEGGEANYGYTFGSGTRLTVV.

CDR3 DNA: TGTGCCACCAGTGACACGATGCGCGGGGGCGCGGCTTTCTTT. This gives the protein CATSDTMRGGAAFF. This chain connects TRBV24-1 to TRBJ1-1; a weak D match, TRBD1 (6 bases). The V gene lost 4 bases and the J gene lost 11 bases, with 19 bases spanning the gap. This CDR3 region has 14 residues. Looked up from germline, CDR1 is KGHDR and CDR2 is SFDVKD.

The gene calls are TRBV7-8 and TRBJ1-2; 8 bases map to TRBD1. The junction had 6 bases not matched to a gene; V was cut back by 1 base and J by 2 bases. This CDR3 comprises 16 residues. Germline V lookup: CDR1 SGHVS, CDR2 FQNEAQ. The CDR3 sequence is CASSLETGGPNYGYTF. CDR3 nucleotides: TGTGCCAGCAGCTTAGAAACAGGGGGACCAAACTATGGCTACACCTTC. Variable domain in full (rest from reference TRBV7-8 and TRBJ1-2): GAGVSQSPRYKVAKRGQDVALRCDPISGHVSLFWYQQALGQGPEFLTYFQNEAQLDKSGLPSDRFFAERPEGSVSTLKIQRTQQEDSAVYLCASSLETGGPNYGYTFGSGTRLTVV.

This sequence joins TRBV6-1 and TRBJ1-2, with D unclear. The CDR3 is 14 amino acids. V was pared by 3 bases and J by 2 bases, with 10 bases between. CDR1 and CDR2 (germline): MNHNS, SASEGT. Here the CDR3 reads CASSESGSNYGYTF. CDR3 DNA: TGTGCCAGCAGTGAGTCAGGATCCAACTATGGCTACACCTTC.

J is TRBJ2-7 and V is TRBV6-5; TRBD1 agrees at 7 bases. Germline-derived CDR1 and CDR2 are MNHEY and SVGAGI. The CDR3 totals 12 residues. Trimming cost V 8 bases and J 6 bases; bases outside gene matches: 7. The CDR3 bases are TGTGCCAGCTTTAGACGGACAGGCGAGCAGTACTTC. Its translation is CASFRRTGEQYF.

This clone was found once. The gene calls are TRBV15 and TRBJ2-3; D unresolved. V was shortened by 0 bases and J by 4 bases, with 11 bases between the two germline ends. Germline V gives CDR1 LNHNV, CDR2 YYDKDF (reference sequence). This CDR3 has 15 residues. CDR3 coding DNA: TGTGCCACCAGCAGAGAGTATGCGGTTCCAGATACGCAGTATTTT. Amino acid sequence: CATSREYAVPDTQYF. The full variable domain, in which reference TRBV15 and TRBJ2-3 provide the parts outside the CDR3, is DAMVIQNPRYQVTQFGKPVTLSCSQTLNHNVMYWYQQKSSQAPKLLFHYYDKDFNNEADTPDNFQSRRPNTSFCFLDIRSPGLGDTAMYLCATSREYAVPDTQYFGPGTRLTVL.

V usage is TRBV5-1 and J usage is TRBJ2-1; a weak D match, TRBD2 (7 bases). Germline V gene lookup returns CDR1 SGHRS and CDR2 YFSETQ. V was cut by 1 base and J by 2 bases, with 13 bases left in between. The CDR3 has 16 residues. This CDR3 is CASSLTAGAAYNEQFF. Here the CDR3 DNA reads TGCGCCAGCAGCTTGACGGCGGGGGCCGCCTACAATGAGCAGTTCTTC.

This sequence joins TRBV27 and TRBJ1-3, with D possibly being TRBD1 (6 bases). The V gene's germline CDR1 is MNHEY and CDR2 SMNVEV (reference sequence). The CDR3 contains 15 residues. V lost 6 bases, J lost 4 bases, and 16 bases lay in between. CDR3 sequence reads: CASRRRGQLGNTIYF. The CDR3 DNA reads as TGTGCCAGCAGACGCAGGGGCCAGCTAGGAAACACCATATATTTT.

V gene TRBV5-5 combines with J gene TRBJ2-3; the D is unclear. The germline V and J ends were trimmed by 5 bases and 3 bases, with 13 bases remaining between them. The CDR3 totals 14 residues. Germline CDR1 is SGHKS and CDR2 is YYEKEE (reference sequence). The CDR3: CASRTHLNTDTQYF. CDR3 coding DNA: TGTGCCAGCAGGACACACCTTAATACAGATACGCAGTATTTT.

The V and J genes are TRBV29-1 and TRBJ2-7; 7 nucleotides line up with TRBD2. The CDR3 is 14 residues long. Trimming at V came to 5 bases and at J to 0 bases, leaving 7 bases not matched to a gene. The germline gives CDR1 SQVTM, CDR2 ANQGSEA. The CDR3 nucleotides read TGCAGCGTTAAACTAGCGCCGAGCTCCTACGAGCAGTACTTC. Residues: CSVKLAPSSYEQYF.

V and J are TRBV9 and TRBJ1-2; D not certain. Germline assignment: CDR1 SGDLS and CDR2 YYNGEE. With 5 bases removed from V and 0 bases from J, the gap between germline ends came to 8 bases. The length of the CDR3 is 13 residues. The CDR3 here is CASSRLTNYGYTF. The CDR3 bases are TGTGCCAGCAGTCGGTTAACTAACTATGGCTACACCTTC.

CDR3 DNA sequence: TGTGCCAGCAGCCAACCCCAGGGGGCCTTTACCTACAATGAGCAGTTCTTC. Its protein is CASSQPQGAFTYNEQFF. The chain carries TRBV3-1 (or the pseudogene TRBV3-2) and TRBJ2-1; 8 positions match TRBD1. Germline V gives CDR1 LGHDT, CDR2 YNNKEL (reference sequence). The trim removed 2 bases at V and 2 bases at J, leaving 8 bases unmatched. The CDR3 has 17 residues.

V gene TRBV2 combines with J gene TRBJ2-1; 9 bases are a match to TRBD1. CDR3 size: 16 residues. Germline V CDR1 and CDR2: SNHLY, FYNNEI. With 8 bases clipped from V and 12 bases from J, the junction kept 20 bases outside the gene matches. The CDR3 sequence is CASVGQGNFPPRGQFF. CDR3 coding DNA: TGTGCCAGCGTGGGACAGGGAAATTTCCCACCGCGGGGGCAGTTCTTC. Combining the CDR3 with reference TRBV2 and TRBJ2-1 gives the whole variable domain EPEVTQTPSHQVTQMGQEVILRCVPISNHLYFYWYRQILGQKVEFLVSFYNNEISEKSEIFDDQFSVERPDGSNFTLKIRSTKLEDSAMYFCASVGQGNFPPRGQFFGPGTRLTVL.

The chain uses TRBV7-2 and TRBJ2-2; 9 positions agree with TRBD2. V was clipped by 5 bases and J by 7 bases; unmatched bases: 11. Germline CDR1 is SGHTA and CDR2 is FQGNSA. The CDR3 runs 16 residues. CDR3 DNA sequence: TGTGCCAGCAGCCCTCCGGGCCTGACTAGCGGCGGGGAGCTGTTTTTT. Protein: CASSPPGLTSGGELFF. The full variable domain, rest sourced from reference TRBV7-2 and TRBJ2-2, is GAGVSQSPSNKVTEKGKDVELRCDPISGHTALYWYRQSLGQGLEFLIYFQGNSAPDKSGLPSDRFSAERTGGSVSTLTIQRTQQEDSAVYLCASSPPGLTSGGELFFGEGSRLTVL.

The chain uses TRBV7-3 and TRBJ2-2; 7 nucleotides match TRBD1. From germline, CDR1 is SGHTA and CDR2 FQGTGA. CDR3 length: 16 residues. The J segment lost 6 bases and the V segment lost 5 bases, leaving 12 bases of the junction unmatched. CDR3 region: CASSPRTGFASGELFF. CDR3 DNA sequence: TGTGCCAGCAGCCCCCGGACAGGTTTCGCCTCCGGGGAGCTGTTTTTT.

V and J are TRBV19 and TRBJ2-7; D is uncertain. The ends were cut back, 2 bases at V and 3 bases at J, with 11 bases in the middle. The CDR3 covers 14 residues. From germline, CDR1 is LNHDA and CDR2 SQIVND (reference sequence). CDR3 in amino acids: CASSIRHQYYEQYF. The CDR3 DNA reads TGTGCCAGTAGTATACGACACCAATACTACGAGCAGTACTTC.

The CDR3 is CASSQVSRTSYEQFF. Here the CDR3 DNA reads TGTGCCAGCAGCCAAGTCTCGCGGACTAGTTATGAGCAGTTCTTC. The V and J genes are TRBV3-1 (or the pseudogene TRBV3-2) and TRBJ2-1; the match to TRBD2 covers 7 bases. Germline loops: CDR1 LGHDT, CDR2 YNNKEL (reference sequence). CDR3 length equals 15 residues. V dropped 1 base and J dropped 8; count of bases not matched to a gene: 8.

The V gene is TRBV2, the J gene TRBJ1-6; the D gene is possibly TRBD1 (5 bases). Trimming cost V 7 bases and J 6 bases, with 16 bases left between them. Germline CDR1 is SNHLY and CDR2 is FYNNEI. The CDR3 has 15 amino acids. The CDR3 region is CASIRARALNSPLHF. CDR3 nucleotides: TGTGCCAGCATCAGGGCACGAGCCCTTAATTCACCCCTCCACTTT.

V gene TRBV6-5 combines with J gene TRBJ1-4; 8 nucleotides match TRBD1. Germline trimming cut 2 bases from V and 4 bases from J; bases unmatched to any gene: 3. CDR1 is MNHEY, CDR2 SVGAGI, per germline. This CDR3 has 15 amino acids. The chain's CDR3 is CASSYAGTGNEKLFF. The CDR3, as DNA: TGTGCCAGCAGTTACGCTGGGACAGGTAATGAAAAACTGTTTTTT.

This sequence joins TRBV5-1 and TRBJ2-3, with 7 bases fitting TRBD2. CDR1 SGHRS and CDR2 YFSETQ come from the germline V gene. The CDR3 is made up of 15 amino acids. After removal of 2 bases from V and 2 bases from J, the junction contained 5 bases not matched to a gene. The CDR3 sequence is CASSFAGDVTDTQYF. The CDR3 DNA sequence: TGCGCCAGCAGCTTCGCGGGGGATGTCACAGATACGCAGTATTTT.

This rearrangement joins TRBV5-4 to TRBJ2-2, with TRBD1 matching over 7 bases. This CDR3 is built from 14 residues. Germline V gene data show CDR1 as SGHNT and CDR2 as YYREEE (reference sequence). The V gene end was trimmed by 5 bases and the J gene end by 7 bases; junction bases not matched to a gene: 8. As DNA, the CDR3 is TGTGCCAGCAGTTACTACAGGGGCGTCGGGGAGCTGTTTTTT. As protein: CASSYYRGVGELFF.

CDR3 region: CASSKGQRQGVTYEQYF. CDR3 bases: TGCGCCAGCAGCAAGGGGCAGAGACAGGGTGTAACCTACGAGCAGTACTTC. The rearrangement uses TRBV5-1 and TRBJ2-7; 7 nucleotides match TRBD1. Germline V gives CDR1 SGHRS, CDR2 YFSETQ. Trimming removed 4 bases from V and 2 bases from J; junction bases left unmatched: 15. This CDR3 has 17 residues.